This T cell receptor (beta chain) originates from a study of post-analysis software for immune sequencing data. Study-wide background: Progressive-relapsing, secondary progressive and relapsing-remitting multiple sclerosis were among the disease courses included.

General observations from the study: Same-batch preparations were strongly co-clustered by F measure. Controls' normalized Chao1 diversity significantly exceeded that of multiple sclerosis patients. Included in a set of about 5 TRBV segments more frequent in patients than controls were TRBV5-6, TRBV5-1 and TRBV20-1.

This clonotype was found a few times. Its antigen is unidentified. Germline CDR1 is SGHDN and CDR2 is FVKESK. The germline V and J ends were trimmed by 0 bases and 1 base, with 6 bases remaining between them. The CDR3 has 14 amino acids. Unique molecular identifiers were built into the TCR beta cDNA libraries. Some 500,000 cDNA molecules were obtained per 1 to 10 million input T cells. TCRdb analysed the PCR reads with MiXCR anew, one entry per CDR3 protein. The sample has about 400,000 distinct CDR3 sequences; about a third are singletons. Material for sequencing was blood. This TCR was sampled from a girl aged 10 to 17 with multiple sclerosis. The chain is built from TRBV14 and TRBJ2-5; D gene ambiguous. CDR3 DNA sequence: TGTGCCAGCAGCCAAGATAACAGCCAAGAGACCCAGTACTTC. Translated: CASSQDNSQETQYF. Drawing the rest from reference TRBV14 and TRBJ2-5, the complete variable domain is EAGVTQFPSHSVIEKGQTVTLRCDPISGHDNLYWYRRVMGKEIKFLLHFVKESKQDESGMPNNRFLAERTGGTYSTLKVQPAELEDSGVYFCASSQDNSQETQYFGPGTRLLVL.